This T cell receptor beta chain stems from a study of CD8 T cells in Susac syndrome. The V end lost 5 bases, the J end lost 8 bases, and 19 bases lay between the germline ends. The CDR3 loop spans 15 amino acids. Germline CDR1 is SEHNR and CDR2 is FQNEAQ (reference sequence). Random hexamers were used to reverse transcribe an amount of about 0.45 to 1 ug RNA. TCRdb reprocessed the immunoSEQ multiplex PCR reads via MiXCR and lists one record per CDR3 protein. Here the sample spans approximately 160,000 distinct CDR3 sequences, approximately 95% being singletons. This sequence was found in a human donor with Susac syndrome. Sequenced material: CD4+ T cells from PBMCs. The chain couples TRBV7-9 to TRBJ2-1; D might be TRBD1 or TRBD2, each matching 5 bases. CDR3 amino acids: CASSDRGLGRDEQFF. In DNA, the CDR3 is TGTGCCAGCAGCGACCGGGGCCTGGGTAGGGATGAGCAGTTCTTC.